The T cell receptor (beta chain) described here comes from a study of regulatory T cells in long-lasting Graves disease. This clonotype was seen at least ten times. Its antigen is unknown. Notes on the study in general: TRBV28, TRBJ1-2 and TRBJ2-5 were segments that persistent disease favored. Graves' patients with persistent disease showed TCR diversity lower than patients newly diagnosed.

Germline assignment: CDR1 MDHEN and CDR2 SYDVKM. V lost 2 bases to trimming and J lost 9 bases, with 7 bases between them. There are 11 residues in the CDR3. Stated time point: newly diagnosed GD, antithyroid drugs for less than 3 months. With RNA extracted from PBMCs as input, the TCR library was made. Building the TCR beta libraries relied on iRepertoire HTBI primers, and CDR3 regions underwent Arm-PCR. In the original workflow: Identification across samples found 62 TRBV and approximately 15 TRBJ segments. In TCRdb, the multiplex PCR reads were re-called with MiXCR into one record per CDR3 protein. These V and J calls rely on TCRdb rather than the paper's analysis. Of 400,000 to 650,000 distinct CDR3 sequences listed, roughly 15% are singletons. These data were also reused for a study on T cells in Graves' hyperthyroidism and ophthalmopathy.

Sequencing used peripheral blood mononuclear cells (PBMCs), obtained at new diagnosis, from a patient treated with antithyroid drugs. V and J are TRBV28 and TRBJ2-5; D is uncertain. The source of this sequence is a woman aged 35-65 years with Graves disease. The CDR3 loop reads CASSLRGAQYF. The DNA for the CDR3 is TGTGCCAGCAGTTTACGTGGGGCCCAGTACTTC.